This TCR beta chain comes out of a study of blood T cell repertoires in COVID-19. Study as a whole: Italy, Spain and the United States were the sources of the convalescent and acute COVID-19 samples. Sample material is recorded as cDNA or gDNA derived from T cells, B-cell-depleted T cells, or PBMCs.

Allocation to cohorts depended on clinical history reported by the participants. V dropped 5 bases and J dropped 2; count of bases not matched to a gene: 10. In germline, CDR1 is LNHDA, CDR2 SQIVND (reference sequence). The CDR3 is 17 amino acids. Authors' analysis steps: Estimated nucleated cell counts came from reference gene primer amplification. TCRdb's copy holds only in-frame clones and misses some; the assay was immunoSEQ multiplex PCR. V and J calls and clone size are as listed in that table; D and trimming were resolved from the DNA. The sample shows 200,000 to 250,000 clones, 65% to 85% of them seen only once.

The V call is TRBV19, the J call TRBJ1-1, with TRBD1 matching over 11 bases. The sample taken for sequencing was PBMCs or T cells enriched from blood (not recorded which). This TCR was recovered from a middle-aged woman with acute COVID-19. The CDR3 sequence is CASSAGTGGYENTEAFF. The CDR3 bases are TGTGCCAGTAGTGCCGGGACAGGGGGTTATGAAAACACTGAAGCTTTCTTT.